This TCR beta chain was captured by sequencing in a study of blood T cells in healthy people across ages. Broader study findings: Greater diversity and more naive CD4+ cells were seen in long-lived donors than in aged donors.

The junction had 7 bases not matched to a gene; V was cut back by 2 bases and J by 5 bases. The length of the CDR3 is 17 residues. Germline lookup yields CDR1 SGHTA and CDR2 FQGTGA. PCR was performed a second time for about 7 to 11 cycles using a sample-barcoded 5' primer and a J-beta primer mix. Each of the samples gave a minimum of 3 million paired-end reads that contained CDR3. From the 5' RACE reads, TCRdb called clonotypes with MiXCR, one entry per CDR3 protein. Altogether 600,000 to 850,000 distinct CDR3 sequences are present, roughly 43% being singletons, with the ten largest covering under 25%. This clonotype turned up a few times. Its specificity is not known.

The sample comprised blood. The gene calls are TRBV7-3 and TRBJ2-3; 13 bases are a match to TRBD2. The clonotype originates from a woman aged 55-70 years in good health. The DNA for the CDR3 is TGTGCCAGCAGCTTACTACTAGCGGGAGGGCCTTTAGATACGCAGTATTTT. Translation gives CASSLLLAGGPLDTQYF.